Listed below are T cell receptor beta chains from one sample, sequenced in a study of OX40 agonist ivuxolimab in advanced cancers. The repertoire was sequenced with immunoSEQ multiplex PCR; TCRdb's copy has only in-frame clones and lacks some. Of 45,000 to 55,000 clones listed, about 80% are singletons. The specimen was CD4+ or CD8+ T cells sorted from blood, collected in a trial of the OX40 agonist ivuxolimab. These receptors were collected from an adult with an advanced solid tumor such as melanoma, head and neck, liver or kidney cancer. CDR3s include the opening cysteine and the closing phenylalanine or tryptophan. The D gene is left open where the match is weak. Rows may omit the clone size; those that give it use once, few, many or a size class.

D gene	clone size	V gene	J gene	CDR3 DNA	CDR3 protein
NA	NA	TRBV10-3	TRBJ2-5	TGTGCCATCAGTGAACAAGGGGAAGGGGCCCAGTACTTC	CAISEQGEGAQYF
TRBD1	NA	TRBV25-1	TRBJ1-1	TGTGCCAGCAGTGGAAGGACAGGGGGTCCCACTGAAGCTTTCTTT	CASSGRTGGPTEAFF
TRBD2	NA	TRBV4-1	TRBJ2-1	TGCGCCAGCAGCCGGGAATTGGGACTACGGAGTGAGCAGTTCTTC	CASSRELGLRSEQFF
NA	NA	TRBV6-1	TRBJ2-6	TGTGCCAGCAAAGAACGGATCTCTGGGGCCAACGTCCTGACTTTC	CASKERISGANVLTF
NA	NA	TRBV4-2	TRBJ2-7	TGTGCCAGCAGCCAAGATGTGGGCTCAGGCGAGCAGTACTTC	CASSQDVGSGEQYF
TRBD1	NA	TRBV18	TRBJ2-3	TGTGCCAGCTCACCATTTGGACAGGAAAGCACAGATACGCAGTATTTT	CASSPFGQESTDTQYF
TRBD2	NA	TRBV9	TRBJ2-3	TGTGCCAGCAGCGTAGGACTAGCGGGAGGGCCGGAAGATACGCAGTATTTT	CASSVGLAGGPEDTQYF
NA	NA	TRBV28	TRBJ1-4	TGTGCCAGCAGTTCGAATGAAAAACTGTTTTTT	CASSSNEKLFF
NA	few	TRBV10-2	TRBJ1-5	TGCGCCAGCAGTGAGGGGGTTTCGCATCAGCCCCAGCATTTT	CASSEGVSHQPQHF
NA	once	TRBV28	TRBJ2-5	TGTGCCAGCAGTTCCACAGGGCAAGAGACCCAGTACTTC	CASSSTGQETQYF
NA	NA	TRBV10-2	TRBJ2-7	TGCGCCAGCAGTGAGTTCCCGATTGGATACGAGCAGTACTTC	CASSEFPIGYEQYF
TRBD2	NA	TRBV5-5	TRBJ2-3	TGTGCCAGCAGCTCACTAGCGGCCACAGATACGCAGTATTTT	CASSSLAATDTQYF
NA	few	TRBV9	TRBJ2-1	TGTGCCAGCAGCGGGGAGTTCTCCCTAATCTCCTACAATGAGCAGTTCTTC	CASSGEFSLISYNEQFF
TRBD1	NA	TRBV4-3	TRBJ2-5	TGCGCCAGCAGCCAAGGTACAGGGGGTGCAGAGACCCAGTACTTC	CASSQGTGGAETQYF
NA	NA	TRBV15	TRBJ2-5	TGTGCCACCAGCAGAGATGAGGGGACCCAGTACTTC	CATSRDEGTQYF
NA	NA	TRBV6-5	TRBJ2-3	TGTGCCAGCAGTCACCCCAGCACAGATACGCAGTATTTT	CASSHPSTDTQYF
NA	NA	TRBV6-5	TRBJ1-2	TGTGCCAGCAGCCCGAGGGGGGGCGAGTATGGCTACACCTTC	CASSPRGGEYGYTF
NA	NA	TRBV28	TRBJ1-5	TGTGCCAGCACCGAGGTGAGGGGTGGGGGGCATCAGCCCCAGCATTTT	CASTEVRGGGHQPQHF
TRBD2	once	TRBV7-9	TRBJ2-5	TGTGCCAGCAGCTTAGCGGGGAGGGTAGAGACCCAGTACTTC	CASSLAGRVETQYF
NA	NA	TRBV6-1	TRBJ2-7	TGTGCCAGCAGTCAAGACCGGGTTTCCTACGAGCAGTACTTC	CASSQDRVSYEQYF
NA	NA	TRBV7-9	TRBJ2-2	TGTGCCAGCAGCTTAAGGAGAAATCGCGCCAGGGCGAACACCGGGGAGCTGTTTTTT	CASSLRRNRARANTGELFF
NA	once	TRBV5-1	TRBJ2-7	TGCGCCAGCAAGGGGACGGGCGGCTACGAGCAGTACTTC	CASKGTGGYEQYF
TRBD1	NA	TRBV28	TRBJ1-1	TGTGCCAGCAGTGGGGACAGACGAACTGGCACTGAAGCTTTCTTT	CASSGDRRTGTEAFF
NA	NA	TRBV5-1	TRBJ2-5	TGCGCCAGCAGCGCGACCCTCAGGACAGCCCCTAAGACCCAGTACTTC	CASSATLRTAPKTQYF
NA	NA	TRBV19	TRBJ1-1	TGTGCCAGTAGTCCCGGGACTGGGACTGAAGCTTTCTTT	CASSPGTGTEAFF
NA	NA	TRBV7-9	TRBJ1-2	TGTGCCAGCAGCTTCCAAACGGGAGGGGTCTCGGACTATGGCTACACCTTC	CASSFQTGGVSDYGYTF
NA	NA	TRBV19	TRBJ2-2	TGTGCCACCCAAAGGGGAAGGGGCGTCGGGGAGCTGTTTTTT	CATQRGRGVGELFF
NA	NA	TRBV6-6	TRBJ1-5	TGTGCCAGCCATACAGGTGACCCGGTTCAGCCCCAGCATTTT	CASHTGDPVQPQHF
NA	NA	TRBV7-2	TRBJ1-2	TGTGCCAGCAGCCCGAGACAGGCCAACTATGGCTACACCTTC	CASSPRQANYGYTF
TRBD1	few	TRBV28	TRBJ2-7	TGTGCCAGCAGTTCTCGGACAGGGGGCTACGAGCAGTACTTC	CASSSRTGGYEQYF
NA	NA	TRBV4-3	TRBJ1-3	TGCGCCAGCAGCCCCACCGGGGCTACGGGAAACACCATATATTTT	CASSPTGATGNTIYF
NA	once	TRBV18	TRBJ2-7	TGTGCCAGCTCACCCATCGAGGGTGAGCAGTACTTC	CASSPIEGEQYF
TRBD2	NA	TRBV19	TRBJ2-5	TGTGCCAGTTCCCGGGGACTAGCGGGAGGGCCGGAGCAAGAGACCCAGTACTTC	CASSRGLAGGPEQETQYF
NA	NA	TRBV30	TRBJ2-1	TGTGCCTGGGCCATGGGGGGGGCGTACAATGAGCAGTTCTTC	CAWAMGGAYNEQFF
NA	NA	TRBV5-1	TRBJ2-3	TGCGCCAGCAGCTTGGCTACTTTGGCAGATACGCAGTATTTT	CASSLATLADTQYF
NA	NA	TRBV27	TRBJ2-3	TGTGCCAGCAGTTTCGGGACTCCCACAGATACGCAGTATTTT	CASSFGTPTDTQYF
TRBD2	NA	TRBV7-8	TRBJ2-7	TGTGCCAGCAGCGTGGGGGGACTAGCGGCTGCCTACGAGCAGTACTTC	CASSVGGLAAAYEQYF
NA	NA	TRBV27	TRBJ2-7	TGTGCCAGCAGTTTAACCGCCGTGGGTAATACACGATACGAGCAGTACTTC	CASSLTAVGNTRYEQYF
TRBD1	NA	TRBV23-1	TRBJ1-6	TGCGCCAGCAGGCCTTCCGGGACAGCAAATTATAATTCACCCCTCCACTTT	CASRPSGTANYNSPLHF
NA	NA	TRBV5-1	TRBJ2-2	TGCGCCAGCAGACTGGGCACCGGGGAGCTGTTTTTT	CASRLGTGELFF
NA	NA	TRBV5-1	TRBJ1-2	TGCGCCAGCAGCTTGGCCAGTGTGAGAGGAGGCTACACCTTC	CASSLASVRGGYTF
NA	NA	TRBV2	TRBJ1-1	TGTGCCACCAAGGAACTGAACACTGAAGCTTTCTTT	CATKELNTEAFF
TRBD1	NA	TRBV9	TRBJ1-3	TGTGCCAGCAGCCTACAGGGGTATGGAAACACCATATATTTT	CASSLQGYGNTIYF
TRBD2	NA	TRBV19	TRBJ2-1	TGTGCCAGTAGTAGGTTGGCGGGAGGTAGGTCCTACAATGAGCAGTTCTTC	CASSRLAGGRSYNEQFF
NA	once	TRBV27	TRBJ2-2	TGTGCCAGCAGTCGGGGAACCGGGGAGCTGTTTTTT	CASSRGTGELFF
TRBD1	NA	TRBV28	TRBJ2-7	TGTGCCAGCAGTCCGGACAGGGAGAGTGAGCAGTACTTC	CASSPDRESEQYF
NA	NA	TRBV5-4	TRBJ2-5	TGTGCCAGCAGTCAAGGTGGGGAGACCCAGTACTTC	CASSQGGETQYF
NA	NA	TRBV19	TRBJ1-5	TGTGCCAGTGCCTGGGGGGGGCGCAGGCCCAATCAGCCCCAGCATTTT	CASAWGGRRPNQPQHF
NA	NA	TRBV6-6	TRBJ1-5	TGTGCCAGCAGTAGCAATCAGCCCCAGCATTTT	CASSSNQPQHF